A selection of T cell receptor beta chains follows, all from one sample in a study of blood T cell repertoires in COVID-19. Repertoires were generated with immunoSEQ multiplex PCR, while TCRdb's copy carries only in-frame clones and drops some. The table includes 45,000 to 70,000 clones, around 81% detected once. Sequenced: peripheral blood. These receptors were collected from a man in his sixties with acute or convalescent COVID-19. CDR3s include the opening cysteine and the closing phenylalanine or tryptophan. A D gene is named only where the DNA matches it firmly. The size of a clone is reported for some rows only, either as once, few or many, or as a class for expanded clones.

TRBJ2-7,NA,TRBD2,TRBV5-1,CASSSGLAGGYSYEQYF,TGCGCCAGCAGCTCCGGACTAGCGGGGGGCTACTCCTACGAGCAGTACTTC
TRBJ1-2,NA,TRBD1,TRBV28,CASRMDRGNGYTF,TGTGCCAGCAGAATGGACAGGGGGAATGGCTACACCTTC
TRBJ2-7,NA,TRBD1,TRBV28,CASRSRGTYYEQYF,TGTGCCAGCAGATCCAGGGGGACCTACTACGAGCAGTACTTC
TRBJ1-3,NA,NA,TRBV2,CASTPRGAIYF,TGTGCCAGCACTCCGCGGGGGGCCATATATTTT
TRBJ1-1,NA,TRBD1,TRBV30,CAWSFYRGNTEAFF,TGTGCCTGGAGTTTCTACAGGGGGAACACTGAAGCTTTCTTT
TRBJ1-2,NA,NA,TRBV6-6,CASTKQGTPNYGYTF,TGTGCCAGCACGAAACAGGGCACTCCTAACTATGGCTACACCTTC
TRBJ2-7,once,TRBD1,TRBV30,CAVGLWTGYEQYF,TGTGCAGTGGGCCTATGGACAGGCTACGAGCAGTACTTC
TRBJ2-4,NA,TRBD2,TRBV3-1/TRBV3-2,CASNMGGSKNIQYF,TGTGCCAGCAACATGGGGGGGTCCAAAAACATTCAGTACTTC
TRBJ1-1,NA,NA,TRBV18,CASSPSQTGMNTEAFF,TGTGCCAGCTCACCATCGCAGACAGGCATGAACACTGAAGCTTTCTTT
TRBJ1-3,few,TRBD1,TRBV6-1,CASSVSGTGGARGSGNTIYF,TGTGCCAGCAGTGTTTCCGGGACAGGGGGCGCGAGGGGCTCTGGAAACACCATATATTTT
TRBJ1-5,NA,NA,TRBV2,CASGRGEGQPQHF,TGTGCCAGCGGGAGGGGGGAAGGCCAGCCCCAGCATTTT
TRBJ2-3,NA,NA,TRBV10-3,CAISERGTDTQYF,TGTGCCATCAGTGAACGGGGCACAGATACGCAGTATTTT
TRBJ1-2,few,TRBD1,TRBV5-1,CASGFTRGHGYTF,TGCGCCAGCGGATTCACCAGGGGGCATGGCTACACCTTC
TRBJ1-2,NA,NA,TRBV19,CASRTGVYGYTF,TGTGCCAGTAGAACAGGAGTATATGGCTACACCTTC